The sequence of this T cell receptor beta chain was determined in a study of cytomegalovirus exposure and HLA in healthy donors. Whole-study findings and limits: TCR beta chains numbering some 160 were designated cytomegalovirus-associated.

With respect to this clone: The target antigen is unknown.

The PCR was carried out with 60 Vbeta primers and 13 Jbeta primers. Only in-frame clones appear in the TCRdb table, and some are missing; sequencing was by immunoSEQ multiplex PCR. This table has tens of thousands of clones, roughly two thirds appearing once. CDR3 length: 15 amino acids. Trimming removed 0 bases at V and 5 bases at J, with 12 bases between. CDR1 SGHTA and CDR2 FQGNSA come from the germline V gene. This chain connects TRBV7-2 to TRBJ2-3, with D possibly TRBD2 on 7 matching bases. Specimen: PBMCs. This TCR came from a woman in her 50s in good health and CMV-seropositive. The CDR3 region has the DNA TGTGCCAGCAGCTTAGCGGGGGGGGCACGAGATACGCAGTATTTT. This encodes CASSLAGGARDTQYF.